These 24 T cell receptor beta chains originate from one sample sequenced in a study of T cell responses to AZD1222 COVID-19 vaccine. Repertoires were generated with immunoSEQ multiplex PCR, while TCRdb's copy carries only in-frame clones and drops some. The sample yields about 150,000 clones, around 86% seen once. The source was peripheral blood, collected 28 days after the second AZD1222 dose. Receptors were obtained from an adult who received the AZD1222 COVID-19 vaccine.

The gene calls are TRBV7-3 and TRBJ2-3; TRBD2 matches at 10 bases. With V trimmed by 4 bases and J by 6 bases, 13 bases remained unmatched. The length of the CDR3 is 17 residues. CDR1 and CDR2 (germline): SGHTA, FQGTGA. The CDR3 sequence is CASSSSGSGRSTDTQYF. CDR3 DNA sequence: TGTGCCAGCAGCTCCTCAGGTAGCGGGAGGTCCACGGATACGCAGTATTTT.

The table lists this clone with a few counts. The chain combines TRBV5-4 with TRBJ2-7; 9 bases align to TRBD2. Germline-derived CDR1 and CDR2 are SGHNT and YYREEE (reference sequence). With V trimmed by 2 bases and J by 5 bases, 8 bases remained unmatched. CDR3 size: 15 residues. Written as DNA, the CDR3 is TGTGCCAGCAGCTTTCCGACTCTAGCGGGAAACGAGCAGTACTTC. This gives the protein CASSFPTLAGNEQYF.

This clone appeared a single time. The chain links TRBV28 to TRBJ1-2; D is unresolved. Between the trimmed V and J ends, which lost 6 bases and 7 bases, there was a span of 12 bases. CDR1 is MDHEN, CDR2 SYDVKM, per germline. This CDR3 has 12 residues. CDR3 DNA: TGTGCCAGCAGCGCGGCAGGTCCTGGCTACACCTTC. As protein: CASSAAGPGYTF.

The CDR3, as DNA: TGTGCCAGCAGTTGGGGGGCCCCCTACGAGCAGTACTTC. Translation gives CASSWGAPYEQYF. The rearrangement joins TRBV7-9 to TRBJ2-7; the D call may be TRBD1 or TRBD2 (6 bases each). CDR3 length: 13 amino acids. The germline V gene encodes CDR1 SEHNR and CDR2 FQNEAQ (reference sequence). The ends were cut back, 6 bases at V and 2 bases at J, with 11 bases in the middle.

The CDR3 region is CASNPGGGSNYGYTF. The DNA for the CDR3 is TGTGCCAGCAATCCCGGAGGGGGGTCAAACTATGGCTACACCTTC. This sequence joins TRBV28 and TRBJ1-2, with D possibly matching TRBD1 (6 bases). The CDR3 length is 15 residues. V lost 7 bases, J lost 2 bases, and 17 bases lay in between. Germline lookup yields CDR1 MDHEN and CDR2 SYDVKM.

The chain recombines TRBV15 with TRBJ2-7; D may be TRBD1 (5 bases). Trimming removed 1 base from V and 6 bases from J, with 10 bases in between. The length of the CDR3 is 13 residues. Germline lookup yields CDR1 LNHNV and CDR2 YYDKDF (reference sequence). The CDR3: CATSRVTGIEQYF. The CDR3, as DNA: TGTGCCACCAGCAGAGTCACAGGTATCGAGCAGTACTTC.

V and J are TRBV10-3 and TRBJ1-5; tentatively, D is TRBD1 (6 bases). V was shortened by 3 bases and J by 1 base, with 10 bases between the two germline ends. The CDR3 runs 15 residues. Germline-derived CDR1 and CDR2 are ENHRY and SYGVKD. The CDR3 DNA follows: TGTGCCATCAGTGATGGGGGGCTGAGCAATCAGCCCCAGCATTTT. Protein product: CAISDGGLSNQPQHF.

J is TRBJ2-2 and V is TRBV18; 8 positions match TRBD1. This CDR3 has 16 residues. With 3 bases clipped from V and 3 bases from J, the junction kept 6 bases outside the gene matches. The germline gives CDR1 KGHSH, CDR2 LQKENI. The CDR3 loop reads CASSPPQGAYTGELFF. The CDR3 DNA reads TGTGCCAGCTCACCCCCGCAGGGGGCGTACACCGGGGAGCTGTTTTTT.

This chain uses TRBV2 with TRBJ1-5; D unclear. The CDR3 contains 13 residues. The ends were cut back, 6 bases at V and 5 bases at J, with 11 bases in the middle. CDR1 SNHLY and CDR2 FYNNEI come from the germline V gene. CDR3 in DNA: TGTGCCAGCAGCGCCGGTTCTCATCAGCCCCAGCATTTT. Protein: CASSAGSHQPQHF.

The chain has TRBV5-1 and TRBJ2-2; 11 bases are shared with TRBD2. The V gene end was trimmed by 5 bases and the J gene end by 6 bases; junction bases not matched to a gene: 6. CDR1 and CDR2 (germline): SGHRS, YFSETQ. There are 15 residues in the CDR3. The CDR3 reads CASSFGTSGAGELFF. The DNA for the CDR3 is TGCGCCAGCAGTTTCGGGACTAGCGGCGCCGGGGAGCTGTTTTTT.

The gene calls are TRBV12-3 or TRBV12-4 and TRBJ2-2; no reliable D call. Trimming cost V 7 bases and J 7 bases, with 10 bases left between them. The CDR3 covers 12 residues. This CDR3 is CASTLVGGELFF. CDR3 in DNA: TGTGCCAGCACCCTGGTTGGCGGGGAGCTGTTTTTT.

The V and J genes are TRBV20-1 and TRBJ2-1; D uncertain. Germline CDR1 DFQATT, CDR2 SNEGSKA (reference sequence). With 6 bases removed from V and 9 bases from J, the gap between germline ends came to 9 bases. The CDR3 is made up of 10 amino acids. In DNA, the CDR3 is TGCAGTGCGAGTGAAACTGAGCAGTTCTTC. Protein: CSASETEQFF.

The chain employs TRBV4-3 and TRBJ1-2; 9 bases map to TRBD1. Trimming at V came to 0 bases and at J to 8 bases, leaving 7 bases not matched to a gene. Germline V gives CDR1 LGHNA, CDR2 YSLEER. CDR3 length: 15 amino acids. In nucleotides, the CDR3 is TGCGCCAGCAGCCAAGATGGACAGGGGCGTAGGGGCTACACCTTC. Translated, it gives CASSQDGQGRRGYTF.

J is TRBJ2-5 and V is TRBV5-1; D is perhaps TRBD1 or TRBD2 (5 bases each). Germline V gives CDR1 SGHRS, CDR2 YFSETQ. This CDR3 has 14 residues. V was shortened by 4 bases and J by 3 bases, with 13 bases between the two germline ends. For the CDR3, the DNA is TGCGCCAGCAGCAGGGACCTCCAAGAAGAGACCCAGTACTTC. This gives the protein CASSRDLQEETQYF.

This chain connects TRBV9 to TRBJ2-3; 9 nucleotides agree with TRBD2. This CDR3 is built from 16 residues. J gave up 1 base and V 0 bases, and 3 bases lay outside the gene matches. Germline V CDR1 and CDR2: SGDLS, YYNGEE. CDR3 in amino acids: CASSVVTSGRTDTQYF. CDR3 nucleotide sequence: TGTGCCAGCAGCGTAGTAACTAGCGGGCGCACAGATACGCAGTATTTT.

V gene TRBV7-8 combines with J gene TRBJ2-1, with D possibly being TRBD1 or TRBD2 (7 bases each). CDR1 is SGHVS and CDR2 is FQNEAQ in the germline V gene. V lost 5 bases to trimming and J lost 5 bases, with 19 bases between them. This CDR3 has 16 residues. CDR3 protein: CASSTSYRGGDNEQFF. CDR3 nucleotides: TGTGCCAGCAGCACGTCATACAGGGGAGGGGACAATGAGCAGTTCTTC.

The chain is built from TRBV28 and TRBJ2-3; D assignment may be TRBD1 or TRBD2 (5 bases each). V was cut by 8 bases and J by 1 base, with 19 bases left in between. This CDR3 region has 16 residues. Germline values: CDR1 MDHEN, CDR2 SYDVKM. CDR3 nucleotides: TGTGCCAGCCCGCCGGCTGAGGGGAGACGCACAGATACGCAGTATTTT. Protein: CASPPAEGRRTDTQYF.

The chain recombines TRBV2 with TRBJ2-5, with a weak D call TRBD2 (5 bases). The CDR3 consists of 15 residues. The V gene's germline CDR1 is SNHLY and CDR2 FYNNEI. V dropped 4 bases and J dropped 7 bases, with 19 bases sitting between them. The CDR3 nucleotides read TGTGCCAGCAGTGTTTCTAGTCGGGGATGGGGGACCCAGTACTTC. Protein product: CASSVSSRGWGTQYF.

The chain is built from TRBV28 and TRBJ2-2, with D possibly being TRBD2 (6 bases). Germline assignment: CDR1 MDHEN and CDR2 SYDVKM. The CDR3 has 15 amino acids. Trimming cost V 3 bases and J 5 bases, with 13 bases left between them. CDR3 in amino acids: CASSFGDRGTGELFF. The CDR3, as DNA: TGTGCCAGCAGTTTTGGGGACCGGGGGACCGGGGAGCTGTTTTTT.

The chain carries TRBV19 and TRBJ1-3, with 7 bases fitting TRBD1. V was pared by 8 bases and J by 1 base, with 5 bases of the junction left unmatched. This CDR3 region has 14 residues. Germline assignment: CDR1 LNHDA and CDR2 SQIVND (reference sequence). The CDR3 is CASQRQGSGNTIYF. The CDR3 DNA follows: TGTGCCAGTCAAAGACAGGGTTCTGGAAACACCATATATTTT.

The gene calls are TRBV9 and TRBJ2-7; D is unclear. The CDR3 is 14 amino acids. V dropped 0 bases and J dropped 0 bases, with 7 bases sitting between them. Germline V CDR1 and CDR2: SGDLS, YYNGEE. CDR3 nucleotides: TGTGCCAGCAGCGTAGGGATTCCCTCCTACGAGCAGTACTTC. Its translation is CASSVGIPSYEQYF.

This clone was seen a handful of times. The V gene is TRBV5-4, the J gene TRBJ2-3; 7 positions agree with TRBD1. The CDR3 has 15 residues. J gave up 6 bases and V 4 bases, and 11 bases lay outside the gene matches. Germline-derived CDR1 and CDR2 are SGHNT and YYREEE (reference sequence). The CDR3 loop is CASSAWDSGSDTQYF. The CDR3 DNA is TGTGCCAGCAGCGCGTGGGACAGTGGGTCGGATACGCAGTATTTT.

The rearrangement uses TRBV19 and TRBJ2-1; the match to TRBD2 covers 12 bases. The V gene end was trimmed by 2 bases and the J gene end by 6 bases; junction bases not matched to a gene: 11. The CDR3 covers 18 residues. Germline V gives CDR1 LNHDA, CDR2 SQIVND (reference sequence). In DNA, the CDR3 is TGTGCCAGTAGTATACGGCTAGCGGGAGGGCCTCAAGGCAATGAGCAGTTCTTC. Amino acid sequence: CASSIRLAGGPQGNEQFF.

The chain carries TRBV4-2 and TRBJ2-3; the D is unclear. V dropped 1 base and J dropped 6 bases, with 23 bases sitting between them. Germline CDR1 LGHNA, CDR2 YNFKEQ. CDR3 length: 18 amino acids. CDR3: CASSQGRPGLSFIDTQYF. The CDR3 bases are TGTGCCAGCAGCCAAGGCCGACCGGGCCTTAGTTTCATTGATACGCAGTATTTT.